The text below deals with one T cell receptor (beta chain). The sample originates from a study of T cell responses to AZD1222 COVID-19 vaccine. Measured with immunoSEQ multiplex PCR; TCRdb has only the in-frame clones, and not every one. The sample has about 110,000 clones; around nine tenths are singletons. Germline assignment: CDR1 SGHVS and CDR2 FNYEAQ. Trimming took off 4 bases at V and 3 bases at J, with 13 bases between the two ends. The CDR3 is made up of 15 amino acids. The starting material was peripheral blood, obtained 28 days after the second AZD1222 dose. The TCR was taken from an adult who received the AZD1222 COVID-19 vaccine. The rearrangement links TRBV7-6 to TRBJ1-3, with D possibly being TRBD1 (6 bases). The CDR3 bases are TGTGCCAGCAGCTCAGGCACAGGGAGTGGAAACACCATATATTTT. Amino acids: CASSSGTGSGNTIYF.